The TCR beta chain under discussion was sequenced for a study of Ad26.COV2.S vaccination and SARS-CoV-2 variants. Overall study findings and caveats: Vaccine and placebo groups showed comparable non-spike TCR breadth.

Some clones are missing from TCRdb's copy, which holds only in-frame ones; the method was immunoSEQ multiplex PCR. This table has roughly 400,000 clones, around 91% appearing once. Treatment meaning: over 15 received Ad26.COV2.S at low or high dose, single or two shots; several received placebo; per-sample allocation not given. Following the first vaccine or placebo injection, samples were taken on day 63. This CDR3 spans 13 amino acids. Germline V gene data show CDR1 as LNHDA and CDR2 as SQIVND (reference sequence). V lost 10 bases to trimming and J lost 0 bases, with 12 bases between them. On this clone: No antigen is known for it.

The receptor was derived from a person between 18 and 59 years old who received the Ad26.COV2.S COVID-19 vaccine or a placebo. Sequencing was performed on peripheral blood, taken in a trial of Ad26.COV2.S vaccine versus placebo. V gene TRBV19 combines with J gene TRBJ1-2; D not certain. CDR3 coding DNA: TGTGCCACACGGCCAGTCGCTAACTATGGCTACACCTTC. It encodes CATRPVANYGYTF.